The source of this TCR beta chain is a study of metastatic and nonmetastatic thyroid tumors. General study points: Malignant tumors reportedly showed significantly higher TCR beta diversity than benign nodules in both blood and tumor.

This clone was seen ten or more times. Its target is not known. Patients had received no treatment of any kind before thyroid surgery. Via MiXCR, TCRdb re-called the PCR reads. Here the sample spans approximately 15,000 clones, over 9.5% being singletons. The CDR3 has 16 residues. V was pared by 0 bases and J by 4 bases, with 13 bases between. CDR1 is LNHNV and CDR2 is YYDKDF in the germline V gene (reference sequence). The chain is built from TRBV15 and TRBJ1-3; D remains ambiguous. The receptor was isolated from a female donor with papillary thyroid cancer or a benign thyroid nodule (not recorded which). Some clones in this sample may be carry-over from other donors' samples. Sequenced material: blood. The CDR3 reads CATSRDTDSEGNTIYF. The CDR3, as DNA: TGTGCCACCAGCAGAGATACCGACTCGGAAGGAAACACCATATATTTT.